This entry lists 26 T cell receptor beta chains sequenced from one sample in a study of radiation and T cells in renal cell carcinoma. Method: immunoSEQ multiplex PCR; TCRdb's copy keeps in-frame clones and lacks some. The table has 100,000 to 150,000 clones, roughly 80% seen once. This sample's time point: baseline pretreatment blood. Treatment specified: 15 Gy SBRT to primary tumor, nephrectomy 4 weeks later. This sample comprised blood, obtained from a patient whose treatment included radiotherapy and nephrectomy. These receptors came from a woman in her sixties with renal cell carcinoma.

This chain joins TRBV7-3 and TRBJ2-2, with 7 bases aligning to TRBD1. With V trimmed by 5 bases and J by 13 bases, 10 bases remained unmatched. The CDR3 runs 13 residues. Germline V gives CDR1 SGHTA, CDR2 FQGTGA. CDR3 DNA sequence: TGTGCCAGCAGCCCCGAGAGCCGGACAGGGCTGTTTTTT. It yields the protein CASSPESRTGLFF.

CDR3 DNA: TGTGCCAGCAGTGAGAGGACGGCGAGCTCCTATAATTCACCCCTCCACTTT. Its protein is CASSERTASSYNSPLHF. The chain is built from TRBV6-4 and TRBJ1-6; no firm D call. Germline V gene sequence: CDR1 MRHNA, CDR2 SNTAGT. This CDR3 contains 17 residues. V gave up 3 bases and J gave up 0 bases, with 12 bases separating them.

The V and J genes are TRBV9 and TRBJ1-4; no clear D gene. The germline CDR1 and CDR2 sequences are SGDLS and YYNGEE. This CDR3 has 15 residues. V lost 0 bases to trimming and J lost 4 bases, with 10 bases between them. CDR3 protein: CASSVGPDFNEKLFF. The CDR3 nucleotides read TGTGCCAGCAGCGTAGGGCCGGATTTTAATGAAAAACTGTTTTTT.

The chain is built from TRBV5-1 and TRBJ2-3; TRBD1 or TRBD2 may be the D gene (5 bases each). Trimming removed 1 base at V and 2 bases at J, with 14 bases between. CDR3 length equals 16 residues. From germline, CDR1 is SGHRS and CDR2 YFSETQ. CDR3 nucleotide sequence: TGCGCCAGCAGCTTGTTTGCCAGGGAGAACACAGATACGCAGTATTTT. It yields the protein CASSLFARENTDTQYF.

The chain is built from TRBV19 and TRBJ2-3, with 11 positions matching TRBD1. Germline V gene data show CDR1 as LNHDA and CDR2 as SQIVND (reference sequence). CDR3 size: 13 residues. V dropped 8 bases and J dropped 4; count of bases not matched to a gene: 2. CDR3 loop: CASGQGASDTQYF. The CDR3 bases are TGTGCCAGTGGACAGGGGGCGTCAGATACGCAGTATTTT.

This chain links TRBV5-4 with TRBJ2-3; D unresolved. The CDR3 consists of 16 residues. Looked up from germline, CDR1 is SGHNT and CDR2 is YYREEE (reference sequence). Trimming shortened V by 4 bases and J by 6 bases, and 21 bases separated the two germline ends. CDR3 DNA sequence: TGTGCCAGCAGCCCTGTCACGGGTGCTACACCGGATACGCAGTATTTT. Translating gives CASSPVTGATPDTQYF.

The chain has TRBV27 and TRBJ1-5; 8 bases map to TRBD1. J gave up 2 bases and V 4 bases, and 4 bases lay outside the gene matches. CDR1 is MNHEY and CDR2 is SMNVEV in the germline V gene (reference sequence). The CDR3 is 15 amino acids. CDR3 in DNA: TGTGCCAGCAGTTCCCTGACAGGGGGCAATCAGCCCCAGCATTTT. Its translation: CASSSLTGGNQPQHF.

The chain links TRBV7-9 to TRBJ1-1; unclear D gene. The CDR3 is 13 amino acids. Deletions cut 5 bases from V and 1 base from J, with 8 bases between. Germline values: CDR1 SEHNR, CDR2 FQNEAQ (reference sequence). The CDR3 loop is CASSRKTNTEAFF. CDR3 bases: TGTGCCAGCAGCAGAAAGACGAACACTGAAGCTTTCTTT.

DNA of the CDR3: TGTGCTAGTGGCCCAGGGACAGGCGCCACAGATACGCAGTATTTT. It encodes CASGPGTGATDTQYF. V is TRBV12-5 and J is TRBJ2-3; 8 positions match TRBD1. Germline V gene lookup returns CDR1 LGHNT and CDR2 FRNRAP. This CDR3 is 15 amino acids long. V lost 6 bases to trimming and J lost 2 bases; unmatched junction nucleotides: 7.

The rearrangement uses TRBV7-6 and TRBJ2-1; 15 bases line up with TRBD2. V trimming: 1 base; J trimming: 8 bases; junction bases outside the gene matches: 0. Germline assignment: CDR1 SGHVS and CDR2 FNYEAQ. This CDR3 region has 15 residues. The CDR3 coding sequence is TGTGCCAGCAGCTTAGGGACTAGCGGGAGGGATGAGCAGTTCTTC. Protein product: CASSLGTSGRDEQFF.

This chain joins TRBV18 and TRBJ2-1; 13 bases agree with TRBD2. CDR3 size: 15 residues. The V gene's germline CDR1 is KGHSH and CDR2 LQKENI. V lost 5 bases to trimming and J lost 9 bases; unmatched junction nucleotides: 7. The CDR3 DNA reads TGTGCCAGCTCATCCGGGACTAGCGGGATCGGTGAGCAGTTCTTC. Protein product: CASSSGTSGIGEQFF. Complete variable domain (other parts from reference TRBV18 and TRBJ2-1): NAGVMQNPRHLVRRRGQEARLRCSPMKGHSHVYWYRQLPEEGLKFMVYLQKENIIDESGMPKERFSAEFPKEGPSILRIQQVVRGDSAAYFCASSSGTSGIGEQFFGPGTRLTVL.

This chain uses TRBV6-5 with TRBJ1-2; D not resolved. Germline CDR1 reads MNHEY; CDR2 reads SVGAGI. This CDR3 has 12 amino acids. V lost 6 bases to trimming and J lost 5 bases, with 10 bases between them. CDR3 amino acids: CASSEGFYGYTF. The CDR3 DNA reads as TGTGCCAGCAGCGAGGGTTTTTATGGCTACACCTTC.

This rearrangement joins TRBV2 to TRBJ1-1, with D unclear. The germline CDR1 and CDR2 sequences are SNHLY and FYNNEI. The CDR3 is 11 amino acids. V was trimmed by 6 bases and J by 8 bases, leaving 10 bases between them. In nucleotides, the CDR3 is TGTGCCAGCAGCCTCAGGAAGGAAGCTTTCTTT. It translates to CASSLRKEAFF.

The chain uses TRBV18 and TRBJ1-4; tentative D call: TRBD1 (5 bases). CDR1 is KGHSH, CDR2 LQKENI, per germline. V was cut by 3 bases and J by 8 bases, with 16 bases left in between. This CDR3 comprises 15 residues. CDR3 sequence (DNA): TGTGCCAGCTCACCTCGGCAGGGTGCTGAGGAAAAACTGTTTTTT. Protein sequence: CASSPRQGAEEKLFF.

V gene TRBV2 combines with J gene TRBJ1-5; no firm D call. The CDR3 runs 14 residues. The V gene's germline CDR1 is SNHLY and CDR2 FYNNEI. Trimming removed 3 bases at V and 1 base at J, with 7 bases between. This chain's CDR3 is CASSDRRSNQPQHF. Written as DNA, the CDR3 is TGTGCCAGCAGTGACAGGCGGAGCAATCAGCCCCAGCATTTT. Using reference TRBV2 and TRBJ1-5 for the parts outside the CDR3, the full variable domain is EPEVTQTPSHQVTQMGQEVILRCVPISNHLYFYWYRQILGQKVEFLVSFYNNEISEKSEIFDDQFSVERPDGSNFTLKIRSTKLEDSAMYFCASSDRRSNQPQHFGDGTRLSIL.

CDR3: CASSLGAGGHEQYF. The CDR3 region has the DNA TGCGCCAGCAGCTTGGGGGCAGGGGGCCACGAGCAGTACTTC. V gene TRBV5-1 combines with J gene TRBJ2-7, with TRBD1 identical over 8 bases. Germline V CDR1 and CDR2: SGHRS, YFSETQ. The CDR3 runs 14 residues. V lost 0 bases to trimming and J lost 5 bases; unmatched junction nucleotides: 4.

The gene calls are TRBV4-2 and TRBJ1-6; 7 bases agree with TRBD1. The CDR3 has 16 residues. The ends lost 0 bases at V and 8 bases at J; junction bases unmatched: 7. CDR1 LGHNA and CDR2 YNFKEQ come from the germline V gene. The CDR3 sequence: CASSQDRRQGYSPLHF. The CDR3 coding sequence is TGTGCCAGCAGCCAAGATCGTAGACAGGGATATTCACCCCTCCACTTT.

The J gene is TRBJ1-3, the V gene TRBV10-3; D uncertain. The CDR3 consists of 15 residues. V lost 2 bases, J lost 0 bases, and 8 bases lay in between. Looked up from germline, CDR1 is ENHRY and CDR2 is SYGVKD. CDR3 nucleotides: TGTGCCATCAGTGAGACTCCCCACTCTGGAAACACCATATATTTT. Its protein product is CAISETPHSGNTIYF.

In its sample, this clone was seen once. V gene TRBV4-2 combines with J gene TRBJ2-3; D remains unclear. V lost 1 base, J lost 0 bases, and 8 bases lay in between. The CDR3 length is 15 residues. Germline loops: CDR1 LGHNA, CDR2 YNFKEQ. The CDR3: CASSQGTGSTDTQYF. CDR3 DNA sequence: TGTGCCAGCAGCCAAGGAACCGGGAGCACAGATACGCAGTATTTT.

The chain combines TRBV19 with TRBJ1-2; TRBD1 agrees at 8 bases. The CDR3 consists of 14 residues. Trimming took 1 base from V and 5 from J; bases not matched to a gene: 3. Germline V gene sequence: CDR1 LNHDA, CDR2 SQIVND (reference sequence). CDR3 nucleotides: TGTGCCAGTAGTATAGGGGACAGGTCTTATGGCTACACCTTC. Protein sequence: CASSIGDRSYGYTF.

CDR3 sequence (DNA): TGTGCCAGCACCTCGGTTGCAGATACGCAGTATTTT. It is translated as CASTSVADTQYF. The genes are TRBV28 and TRBJ2-3; D is undetermined. Trimming left V 7 bases short and J 4 bases short, with 9 bases between. Germline assignment: CDR1 MDHEN and CDR2 SYDVKM. CDR3 length equals 12 residues.

The chain couples TRBV11-2 to TRBJ2-1; D uncertain. CDR3 length equals 15 residues. Germline V gene sequence: CDR1 SGHAT, CDR2 FQNNGV. Trimming cost V 3 bases and J 0 bases, with 9 bases left between them. The CDR3 DNA sequence: TGTGCCAGCAGCTTTCTAGAGAGCTCCTACAATGAGCAGTTCTTC. Protein product: CASSFLESSYNEQFF.

This clone appeared a few times. This chain connects TRBV28 to TRBJ1-4; D may be TRBD1 (6 bases). This CDR3 comprises 13 residues. The V gene's germline CDR1 is MDHEN and CDR2 SYDVKM. V was pared by 1 base and J by 7 bases, with 7 bases between. The CDR3 DNA sequence: TGTGCCAGCAGTTTATACAGGGTTGAAAAACTGTTTTTT. Protein: CASSLYRVEKLFF.

This chain connects TRBV2 to TRBJ1-5; D is unclear. The germline V gene encodes CDR1 SNHLY and CDR2 FYNNEI. V lost 6 bases to trimming and J lost 1 base, with 4 bases between them. This CDR3 comprises 12 residues. As DNA, the CDR3 is TGTGCCAGCAGGGGGAGCAATCAGCCCCAGCATTTT. Encoded protein: CASRGSNQPQHF.

The V gene is TRBV9, the J gene TRBJ2-2; 7 nucleotides align to TRBD1. Germline CDR1 reads SGDLS; CDR2 reads YYNGEE. CDR3 length equals 17 residues. The V segment lost 3 bases and the J segment 5 bases; nucleotides outside the gene matches: 13. The DNA for the CDR3 is TGTGCCAGCAGCGCCGACTCCTACAGGGGATGGACCGGGGAGCTGTTTTTT. Amino acids: CASSADSYRGWTGELFF. The variable domain in full, with the rest retrieved from reference TRBV9 and TRBJ2-2, is DSGVTQTPKHLITATGQRVTLRCSPRSGDLSVYWYQQSLDQGLQFLIQYYNGEERAKGNILERFSAQQFPDLHSELNLSSLELGDSALYFCASSADSYRGWTGELFFGEGSRLTVL.

This sequence joins TRBV11-2 and TRBJ2-5, with 9 positions matching TRBD2. Germline V lookup: CDR1 SGHAT, CDR2 FQNNGV. The CDR3 is made up of 16 amino acids. After removal of 3 bases from V and 1 base from J, the junction contained 6 bases not matched to a gene. The CDR3 nucleotides are TGTGCCAGCAGCTTGCATGGAGCGGGGGGCCAAGAGACCCAGTACTTC. Amino acids: CASSLHGAGGQETQYF.